This T cell receptor beta chain was captured in a study of T cell responses to AZD1222 COVID-19 vaccine. Study findings and constraints: Recipients of two AZD1222 doses showed rising Spike-specific TCR breadth and depth. Nearly half of unique spike-specific TCRs reportedly avoided B.1.351 and B.1.1.7 mutated regions. Possibly, clonal diversity was underestimated; donors were largely white British and included more females.

The V gene's germline CDR1 is GTSNPN and CDR2 SVGIG (reference sequence). This CDR3 has 15 residues. Trimming left V 2 bases short and J 8 bases short, with 18 bases between. Pooling of second doses given at about 4 or about 12 weeks was done. Assay used: immunoSEQ multiplex PCR; TCRdb lists only in-frame clones, some missing. Of around 130,000 clones listed, about 88% are singletons. Worth noting for this clone: The antigen is unknown.

The clonotype comes from an adult who received the AZD1222 COVID-19 vaccine. Source: peripheral blood, taken 28 days after the second AZD1222 dose. This chain links TRBV30 with TRBJ1-4; D ambiguous. The CDR3 is CAWSRYGVGGEKLFF. The CDR3 DNA reads TGTGCCTGGAGTCGATACGGGGTGGGAGGAGAAAAACTGTTTTTT. The entire variable domain, with the rest obtained from reference TRBV30 and TRBJ1-4, is as follows: SQTIHQWPATLVQPVGSPLSLECTVEGTSNPNLYWYRQAAGRGLQLLFYSVGIGQISSEVPQNLSASRPQDRQFILSSKKLLLSDSGFYLCAWSRYGVGGEKLFFGSGTQLSVL.